The 32 T cell receptor beta chains given below trace back to one sample, sequenced in a study of somatic mutations in cytotoxic T cells in rheumatoid arthritis. Clones were sequenced by immunoSEQ multiplex PCR, and TCRdb holds only the in-frame ones, with some missing. The data show 9,000 to 13,000 clones, roughly 73% seen once. Sequencing was performed on CD8+ T cells sorted from blood. Source of these receptors: a man between 60 and 75 years old in good health.

V gene TRBV28 combines with J gene TRBJ1-1; D ambiguous. The CDR3 spans 14 residues. Germline CDR1 is MDHEN and CDR2 is SYDVKM. V was cut by 6 bases and J by 1 base, with 12 bases left in between. This CDR3 reads CASSLEVWNTEAFF. The DNA of the CDR3 is TGTGCCAGCAGCCTGGAGGTATGGAACACTGAAGCTTTCTTT.

Only a few counts were recorded for this clone. The chain is built from TRBV7-9 and TRBJ1-2; 7 bases line up with TRBD1. The CDR3 is 14 residues long. The junction had 6 bases not matched to a gene; V was cut back by 4 bases and J by 4 bases. In germline, CDR1 is SEHNR, CDR2 FQNEAQ (reference sequence). Here the CDR3 DNA reads TGTGCCAGCAGCTCCGGACAGGACCTCTATGGCTACACCTTC. Translated: CASSSGQDLYGYTF.

V gene TRBV28 combines with J gene TRBJ2-7; D call uncertain. The CDR3 extends over 11 amino acids. Trimming stripped 3 bases from V and 6 bases from J, with 6 bases between. Germline V CDR1 and CDR2: MDHEN, SYDVKM. The CDR3 coding sequence is TGTGCCAGCAGTTTGCTAGGCGAGCAGTACTTC. It specifies CASSLLGEQYF.

The gene calls are TRBV30 and TRBJ2-3; D tentatively reads TRBD1 or TRBD2 (5 bases each). With 4 bases removed from V and 3 bases from J, the gap between germline ends came to 14 bases. There are 14 residues in the CDR3. Germline CDR1 reads GTSNPN; CDR2 reads SVGIG (reference sequence). The CDR3 DNA reads as TGTGCCTGGACCGTGTGGGGGACGACAGATACGCAGTATTTT. Its protein is CAWTVWGTTDTQYF.

The chain recombines TRBV11-2 with TRBJ1-3, with 7 bases identical to TRBD1. The V and J ends lost 3 bases and 7 bases, in that order; junction bases with no gene match: 12. The CDR3 is made up of 16 amino acids. CDR1 SGHAT and CDR2 FQNNGV come from the germline V gene. The CDR3 protein is CASSLVPTGWFNTIYF. DNA of the CDR3: TGTGCCAGCAGCTTGGTCCCGACAGGGTGGTTCAACACCATATATTTT.

The chain links TRBV7-9 to TRBJ2-2; TRBD1 agrees at 10 bases. The CDR3 runs to 15 residues. Looked up from germline, CDR1 is SEHNR and CDR2 is FQNEAQ (reference sequence). Losses at the gene ends were 5 bases for V and 9 bases for J; bases not matched to a gene: 9. The CDR3 region is CASSPQPGQGRELFF. CDR3 DNA: TGTGCCAGCAGCCCACAACCGGGACAGGGGCGGGAGCTGTTTTTT.

In this sample, this clone turned up a few times. This sequence joins TRBV2 and TRBJ2-1; no definite D call. Germline CDR1 and CDR2: SNHLY and FYNNEI. V was clipped by 4 bases and J by 6 bases, with 10 bases between them. The CDR3 totals 13 residues. CDR3: CASSASSRNEQFF. Here the CDR3 DNA reads TGTGCCAGCAGTGCTTCAAGCCGCAATGAGCAGTTCTTC.

The V gene is TRBV7-3, the J gene TRBJ2-1, with 11 nucleotides matching TRBD1. From germline, CDR1 is SGHTA and CDR2 FQGTGA. Losses at the gene ends were 1 base for V and 12 bases for J; bases not matched to a gene: 5. This CDR3 comprises 14 residues. The CDR3 region has the DNA TGTGCCAGCAGCTTAATGGACAGGGGGCTCGTGCAGTTCTTC. It translates to CASSLMDRGLVQFF.

The chain links TRBV9 to TRBJ1-6, with D perhaps matching TRBD1 (5 bases). The germline CDR1 and CDR2 sequences are SGDLS and YYNGEE. V was clipped by 0 bases and J by 10 bases, with 14 bases between them. CDR3 length equals 15 residues. Here the CDR3 DNA reads TGTGCCAGCAGCGTAGATAGCAAGGGGAACTCACCCCTCCACTTT. Amino acid sequence: CASSVDSKGNSPLHF.

This sequence joins TRBV18 and TRBJ2-4; D remains unclear. V was trimmed by 0 bases and J by 0 bases, leaving 6 bases between them. Germline assignment: CDR1 KGHSH and CDR2 LQKENI. The CDR3 is made up of 15 amino acids. DNA of the CDR3: TGTGCCAGCTCACCACCGAACATAGCCAAAAACATTCAGTACTTC. Translating it yields CASSPPNIAKNIQYF.

The chain has TRBV28 and TRBJ2-2, with TRBD2 matching 10 bases. Per the germline V gene, CDR1 is MDHEN and CDR2 is SYDVKM. The CDR3 runs 18 residues. Germline trimming cut 5 bases from V and 0 bases from J; bases unmatched to any gene: 9. The CDR3 region is CASSGGLADFANTGELFF. CDR3 nucleotide sequence: TGTGCCAGCAGTGGCGGACTAGCGGATTTCGCGAACACCGGGGAGCTGTTTTTT. The variable domain in full, completed from reference TRBV28 and TRBJ2-2, reads DVKVTQSSRYLVKRTGEKVFLECVQDMDHENMFWYRQDPGLGLRLIYFSYDVKMKEKGDIPEGYSVSREKKERFSLILESASTNQTSMYLCASSGGLADFANTGELFFGEGSRLTVL.

The sample holds a few counts of this clone. The chain has TRBV19 and TRBJ2-1, with 8 positions matching TRBD2. The germline V gene encodes CDR1 LNHDA and CDR2 SQIVND (reference sequence). V gave up 9 bases and J gave up 9 bases; unmatched junction bases: 10. The CDR3 totals 13 residues. The CDR3 protein is CASSNGGASEQFF. The CDR3 nucleotides read TGTGCCAGCTCCAACGGGGGGGCCTCTGAGCAGTTCTTC.

The chain links TRBV28 to TRBJ2-1, with a weak D call TRBD2 (5 bases). CDR1 is MDHEN, CDR2 SYDVKM, per germline. Deletions cut 8 bases from V and 7 bases from J, with 15 bases between. The length of the CDR3 is 13 residues. The CDR3 DNA follows: TGTGCCAGCTCTGGACTTCCCACTAATGAGCAGTTCTTC. Its translation: CASSGLPTNEQFF.

This CDR3 reads CASSQDVGKAGANVLTF. CDR3 nucleotide sequence: TGCGCCAGCAGCCAAGACGTCGGGAAGGCTGGGGCCAACGTCCTGACTTTC. The chain has TRBV4-3 and TRBJ2-6; possible D gene TRBD2, 5 bases. V shed 0 bases and J shed 2 bases, with 11 bases lying between them. Germline values: CDR1 LGHNA, CDR2 YSLEER. The CDR3 has 17 residues.

The V and J genes are TRBV28 and TRBJ2-6; 8 bases are shared with TRBD2. Germline-derived CDR1 and CDR2 are MDHEN and SYDVKM. The CDR3 runs to 19 residues. Trimming at V came to 4 bases and at J to 0 bases, leaving 11 bases not matched to a gene. CDR3 sequence reads: CASSSPQTSESSGANVLTF. The CDR3, as DNA: TGTGCCAGCAGTTCCCCCCAGACTAGCGAGAGCTCTGGGGCCAACGTCCTGACTTTC. Full variable domain (rest looked up from reference TRBV28 and TRBJ2-6): DVKVTQSSRYLVKRTGEKVFLECVQDMDHENMFWYRQDPGLGLRLIYFSYDVKMKEKGDIPEGYSVSREKKERFSLILESASTNQTSMYLCASSSPQTSESSGANVLTFGAGSRLTVL.

The chain is built from TRBV9 and TRBJ2-1; tentative D call: TRBD2 (6 bases). V gave up 0 bases and J gave up 12 bases, with 10 bases separating them. This CDR3 region has 12 residues. Germline lookup yields CDR1 SGDLS and CDR2 YYNGEE. CDR3 DNA: TGTGCCAGCAGCGTAGCCCAGGAGGGGCAGTTCTTC. It specifies CASSVAQEGQFF.

The chain uses TRBV27 and TRBJ2-3, with 13 bases matching TRBD2. CDR3 length equals 16 residues. Germline CDR1 is MNHEY and CDR2 is SMNVEV (reference sequence). J was trimmed by 3 bases and V by 7 bases; bases with no gene match: 7. The CDR3, as DNA: TGTGCCAGCACCCCCAGGACTAGCGGGAGTACAGATACGCAGTATTTT. It specifies CASTPRTSGSTDTQYF.

V and J are TRBV28 and TRBJ2-2, with D possibly TRBD1 on 6 matching bases. The CDR3 totals 15 residues. In germline, CDR1 is MDHEN, CDR2 SYDVKM. Trimming took off 5 bases at V and 3 bases at J, with 13 bases between the two ends. The CDR3 DNA follows: TGTGCCAGCAGTCCACAGGGATTTGACACCGGGGAGCTGTTTTTT. Translation: CASSPQGFDTGELFF.

The rearrangement joins TRBV27 to TRBJ2-1, with 11 bases identical to TRBD2. CDR1 MNHEY and CDR2 SMNVEV come from the germline V gene (reference sequence). V was clipped by 4 bases and J by 2 bases; unmatched bases: 16. The CDR3 extends over 20 amino acids. CDR3 coding DNA: TGTGCCAGCAGTTCGATACAATTACTAGCGGGAGTGCTTCCCTACAATGAGCAGTTCTTC. It specifies CASSSIQLLAGVLPYNEQFF.

J is TRBJ2-2 and V is TRBV28; unclear D gene. V lost 2 bases, J lost 1 base, and 5 bases lay in between. Per germline, CDR1 MDHEN and CDR2 SYDVKM. This CDR3 contains 14 residues. CDR3 loop: CASSLAQNTGELFF. The CDR3 DNA reads as TGTGCCAGCAGTTTAGCCCAGAACACCGGGGAGCTGTTTTTT. Full variable domain (rest looked up from reference TRBV28 and TRBJ2-2): DVKVTQSSRYLVKRTGEKVFLECVQDMDHENMFWYRQDPGLGLRLIYFSYDVKMKEKGDIPEGYSVSREKKERFSLILESASTNQTSMYLCASSLAQNTGELFFGEGSRLTVL.

This clone turned up a few times. The rearrangement uses TRBV4-2 and TRBJ2-2; D is perhaps TRBD1 or TRBD2 (6 bases each). Between the trimmed V and J ends, which lost 8 bases and 1 base, there was a span of 14 bases. Per germline, CDR1 LGHNA and CDR2 YNFKEQ. The CDR3 runs 15 residues. CDR3 loop: CASLGGLGNTGELFF. CDR3 in DNA: TGTGCCAGCCTAGGGGGACTGGGGAACACCGGGGAGCTGTTTTTT.

The chain joins TRBV2 to TRBJ2-7, with TRBD1 matching over 7 bases. The CDR3 is made up of 13 amino acids. The J segment lost 2 bases and the V segment lost 5 bases, leaving 3 bases of the junction unmatched. Per germline, CDR1 SNHLY and CDR2 FYNNEI. CDR3 region: CASSLTGPYEQYF. The CDR3 nucleotides are TGTGCCAGCAGTTTGACAGGGCCCTACGAGCAGTACTTC.

V and J are TRBV28 and TRBJ2-7, with TRBD2 identical over 8 bases. The CDR3 runs to 14 residues. V lost 2 bases to trimming and J lost 4 bases; unmatched junction nucleotides: 4. Germline V gene sequence: CDR1 MDHEN, CDR2 SYDVKM. The CDR3 loop is CASSLTGGPYEQYF. CDR3 nucleotides: TGTGCCAGCAGTTTAACGGGGGGGCCATACGAGCAGTACTTC.

The genes are TRBV28 and TRBJ2-5, with TRBD2 matching 9 bases. This CDR3 is 13 amino acids long. Germline V gene lookup returns CDR1 MDHEN and CDR2 SYDVKM. J lost 3 bases, V lost 11 bases, and 7 bases had no gene match. The DNA of the CDR3 is TGTGCCGGGGGAGCGGGGGGCGAAGAGACCCAGTACTTC. Protein product: CAGGAGGEETQYF.

The CDR3 sequence: CASSLDHAPYEQYF. The CDR3 coding sequence is TGTGCCAGCAGCTTGGACCATGCCCCCTACGAGCAGTACTTC. The chain links TRBV7-9 to TRBJ2-7; D is unresolved. V was shortened by 3 bases and J by 2 bases, with 11 bases between the two germline ends. This CDR3 is built from 14 residues. Germline assignment: CDR1 SEHNR and CDR2 FQNEAQ (reference sequence).

This clone was seen more than once but under ten times. The chain joins TRBV6-1 to TRBJ1-1; the D gene is possibly TRBD1 (6 bases). The CDR3 runs to 13 residues. Trimming shortened V by 6 bases and J by 3 bases, and 11 bases separated the two germline ends. Germline lookup yields CDR1 MNHNS and CDR2 SASEGT. This chain's CDR3 is CASSPGGYTEAFF. The CDR3, as DNA: TGTGCCAGCAGCCCGGGGGGCTACACTGAAGCTTTCTTT.

The rearrangement joins TRBV7-9 to TRBJ1-3, with no clear D. V lost 6 bases to trimming and J lost 1 base, with 7 bases between them. This CDR3 has 13 amino acids. The germline V gene has CDR1 SEHNR and CDR2 FQNEAQ (reference sequence). CDR3 nucleotide sequence: TGTGCCAGCAGTTGGGGTTCTGGAAACACCATATATTTT. Protein sequence: CASSWGSGNTIYF.

There are a few counts of this clone. The chain carries TRBV7-6 and TRBJ2-7; tentatively, D is TRBD2 (6 bases). The CDR3 loop spans 13 amino acids. Germline V gene lookup returns CDR1 SGHVS and CDR2 FNYEAQ. Trimming cost V 3 bases and J 6 bases, with 12 bases left between them. The chain's CDR3 is CASSFEEGIEQYF. The CDR3 nucleotides read TGTGCCAGCAGCTTCGAGGAGGGGATCGAGCAGTACTTC.

The chain carries TRBV2 and TRBJ2-1; D is uncertain. Germline V gene lookup returns CDR1 SNHLY and CDR2 FYNNEI. Trimming cost V 3 bases and J 9 bases, with 6 bases left between them. CDR3 length: 11 residues. CDR3 protein: CASSDSGEQFF. CDR3 nucleotide sequence: TGTGCCAGCAGTGACTCCGGTGAGCAGTTCTTC.

The chain carries TRBV2 and TRBJ2-7; TRBD1 matches 8 bases. V lost 2 bases, J lost 2 bases, and 2 bases stayed unmatched. This CDR3 has 14 residues. Germline loops: CDR1 SNHLY, CDR2 FYNNEI. The chain's CDR3 is CASSERDRPYEQYF. CDR3 nucleotide sequence: TGTGCCAGCAGTGAAAGGGACAGGCCCTACGAGCAGTACTTC.

V and J are TRBV5-1 and TRBJ2-6; weak D call: TRBD1 (5 bases). The CDR3 extends over 16 amino acids. V lost 6 bases to trimming and J lost 0 bases, with 13 bases between them. Germline V lookup: CDR1 SGHRS, CDR2 YFSETQ. The CDR3 sequence is CASNPTGYSGANVLTF. CDR3 DNA sequence: TGCGCCAGCAACCCCACAGGTTACTCTGGGGCCAACGTCCTGACTTTC.

The J gene is TRBJ2-3, the V gene TRBV9, with 10 bases that match TRBD2. Germline-derived CDR1 and CDR2 are SGDLS and YYNGEE. Trimming at V came to 4 bases and at J to 2 bases, leaving 13 bases not matched to a gene. This CDR3 comprises 18 residues. The CDR3 nucleotides read TGTGCCAGCAGCCTAGAAGGGGCGAGCGGGGGGGTCACAGATACGCAGTATTTT. Protein: CASSLEGASGGVTDTQYF.